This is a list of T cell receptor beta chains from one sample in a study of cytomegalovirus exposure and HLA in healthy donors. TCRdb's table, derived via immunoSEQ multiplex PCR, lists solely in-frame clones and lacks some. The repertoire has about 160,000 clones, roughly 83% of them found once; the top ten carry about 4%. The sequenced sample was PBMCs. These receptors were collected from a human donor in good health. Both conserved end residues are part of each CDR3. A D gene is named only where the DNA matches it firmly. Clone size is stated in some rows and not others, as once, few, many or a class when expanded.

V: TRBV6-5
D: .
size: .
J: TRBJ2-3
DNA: TGTGCCAGCAGATCGGGATCCATAATCACAGATACGCAGTATTTT
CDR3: CASRSGSIITDTQYF

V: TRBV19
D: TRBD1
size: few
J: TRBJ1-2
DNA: TGTGCCAGTAGTACGCAGACAGGGGACAACTATGGCTACACCTTC
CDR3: CASSTQTGDNYGYTF

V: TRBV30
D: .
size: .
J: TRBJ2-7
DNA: TGTGCCTGGAGGAGGCAGATATCCTACGAGCAGTACTTC
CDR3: CAWRRQISYEQYF

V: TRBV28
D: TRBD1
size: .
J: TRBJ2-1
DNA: TGTGCCAGCAGCCCGACCCCAGGGGGCCGGCTCAATGAGCAGTTCTTC
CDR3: CASSPTPGGRLNEQFF

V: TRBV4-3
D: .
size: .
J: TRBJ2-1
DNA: TGCGCCAGCAGCCAAGGGTGGGGGGACTCTCTTGAGCAGTTCTTC
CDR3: CASSQGWGDSLEQFF

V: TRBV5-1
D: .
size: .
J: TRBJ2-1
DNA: TGCGCCAGCAAGCCACCACAGGGAGACAATGAGCAGTTCTTC
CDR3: CASKPPQGDNEQFF

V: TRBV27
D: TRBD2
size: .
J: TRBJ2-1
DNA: TGTGCCAGCAGTTCCCTACCATCGGGAGGACCGTACAATGAGCAGTTCTTC
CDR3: CASSSLPSGGPYNEQFF

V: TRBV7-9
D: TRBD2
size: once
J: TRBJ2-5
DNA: TGTGCCAGCAGCCCGCCCGCTGGAGCGGGGGGGCCTGAACAAGAGACCCAGTACTTC
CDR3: CASSPPAGAGGPEQETQYF

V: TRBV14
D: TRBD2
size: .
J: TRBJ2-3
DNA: TGTGCCAGCAGCCCGGGACTACGCGCAGATACGCAGTATTTT
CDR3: CASSPGLRADTQYF

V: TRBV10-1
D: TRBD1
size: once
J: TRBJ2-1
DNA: TGCGCCAGCAGTGAGTCGACAGGGGCAGGGAATGAGCAGTTCTTC
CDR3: CASSESTGAGNEQFF

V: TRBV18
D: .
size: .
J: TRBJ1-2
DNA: TGTGCCAGCTCACCACCGAGGACAGTACAAGGCAATGGCTACACCTTC
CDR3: CASSPPRTVQGNGYTF

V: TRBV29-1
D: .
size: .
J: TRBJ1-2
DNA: TGCAGCGTTGCAGGGATTGCTAACTATGGCTACACCTTC
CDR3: CSVAGIANYGYTF

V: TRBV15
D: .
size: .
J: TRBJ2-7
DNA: TGTGCCACCAGCAGAGATGTCGGACAGTCCTCCTACGAGCAGTACTTC
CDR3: CATSRDVGQSSYEQYF

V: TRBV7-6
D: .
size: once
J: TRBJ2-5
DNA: TGTGCCAGCAGCTTGGCAGGGGACGAGACCCAGTACTTC
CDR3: CASSLAGDETQYF

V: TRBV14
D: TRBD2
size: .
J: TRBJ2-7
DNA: TGTGCCAGCAGCCAAATCAGACCTAGCGGGAGTGGGGAGCAGTACTTC
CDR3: CASSQIRPSGSGEQYF

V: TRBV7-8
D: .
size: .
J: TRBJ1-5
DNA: TGTGCCAGCAGCGGGGGCCCAGGGTTTACTTATAGCAATCAGCCCCAGCATTTT
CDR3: CASSGGPGFTYSNQPQHF

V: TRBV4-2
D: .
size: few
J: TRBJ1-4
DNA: TGTGCCAGCAGCCAACAAGGACGGCAGGGTGGTGAAAAACTGTTTTTT
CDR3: CASSQQGRQGGEKLFF

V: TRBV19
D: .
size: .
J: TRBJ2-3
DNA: TGTGCCAGTACGGATCGAAGTAGCTTTAGCACAGATACGCAGTATTTT
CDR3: CASTDRSSFSTDTQYF

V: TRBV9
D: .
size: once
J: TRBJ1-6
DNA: TGTGCCAGCAGCGTAGGTAACAGCTATAATTCACCCCTCCACTTT
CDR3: CASSVGNSYNSPLHF

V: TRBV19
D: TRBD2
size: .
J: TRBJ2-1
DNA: TGTGCCAGTAGTATAGATCTACTAGCGGGGGGGCTCGATGAGCAGTTCTTC
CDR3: CASSIDLLAGGLDEQFF

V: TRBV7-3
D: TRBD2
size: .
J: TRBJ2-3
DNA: TGTGCCAGCAGCTTGCCCACGGGAGGGCCTGGCACAGATACGCAGTATTTT
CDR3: CASSLPTGGPGTDTQYF

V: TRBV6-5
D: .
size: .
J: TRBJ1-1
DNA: TGTGCCAGCAGTTCGCTTTCAGGCGGGACTGAAGCTTTCTTT
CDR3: CASSSLSGGTEAFF

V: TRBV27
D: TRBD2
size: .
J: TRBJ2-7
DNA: TGTGCCAGCAGTTTTCAGGGAACCCCCCTCGGGGGGGAGCAGTACTTC
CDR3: CASSFQGTPLGGEQYF

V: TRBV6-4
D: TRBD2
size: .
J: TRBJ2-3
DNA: TGTGCCAGCAGCGGGGGGGCCACAGATACGCAGTATTTT
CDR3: CASSGGATDTQYF

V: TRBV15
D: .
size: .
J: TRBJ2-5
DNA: TGTGCCACCAGCAGAGGAGTGGCGTTGGCAACGGGCCAGTACTTC
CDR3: CATSRGVALATGQYF

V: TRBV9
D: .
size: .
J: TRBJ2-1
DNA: TGTGCCAGCAGCGTAGTAGCGGATTCCTACAATGAGCAGTTCTTC
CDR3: CASSVVADSYNEQFF

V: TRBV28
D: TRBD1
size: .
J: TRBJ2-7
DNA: TGTGCCAGCAGTTTTATATCGGGACAGTCTTCCTACGAGCAGTACTTC
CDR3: CASSFISGQSSYEQYF

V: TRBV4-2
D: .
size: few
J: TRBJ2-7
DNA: TGTGCCAGCAGCCAAGGGGCCACCGCCTACGAGCAGTACTTC
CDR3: CASSQGATAYEQYF

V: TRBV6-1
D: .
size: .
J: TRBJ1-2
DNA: TGTGCCAGCAGTGAAAGCCTGGACTATGGCTACCCCTTC
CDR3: CASSESLDYGYPF

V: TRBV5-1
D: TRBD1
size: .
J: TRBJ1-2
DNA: TGCGCCAGCAGCTTGGGGCGACAGGGGGACTATGGCTACACCTTC
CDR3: CASSLGRQGDYGYTF

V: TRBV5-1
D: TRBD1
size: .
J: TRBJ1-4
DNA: TGCGCCAGCAGCTTGGGGACAGGCGACAATGAAAAACTGTTTTTT
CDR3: CASSLGTGDNEKLFF

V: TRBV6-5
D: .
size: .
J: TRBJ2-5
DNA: TGTGCCAGCAGTTACTGGAGGGAAGAGACCCAGTACTTC
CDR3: CASSYWREETQYF

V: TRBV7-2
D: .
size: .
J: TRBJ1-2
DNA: TGTGCCAGCAGCTTAGTTACAGGGGGCTACACCTTC
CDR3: CASSLVTGGYTF

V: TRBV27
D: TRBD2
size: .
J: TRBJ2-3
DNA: TGTGCCAGCAGTTTATCGACTAGCGGGTTTAGCACAGATACGCAGTATTTT
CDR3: CASSLSTSGFSTDTQYF